This T cell receptor (beta chain) was obtained from a study of blood T cell repertoires in COVID-19. Study in general: Some COVID-19 samples were acute and others convalescent; all came from the United States, Italy and Spain. Sources were T cells, B-cell-depleted T cells, or PBMCs; the material itself was cDNA or gDNA.

The CDR3 has 14 residues. Germline V lookup: CDR1 MNHEY, CDR2 SVGAGI. J lost 8 bases, V lost 5 bases, and 12 bases had no gene match. Original data processing: By means of reference gene primer amplification, nucleated cell counts were estimated. TCRdb's copy holds only in-frame clones and misses some; the assay was immunoSEQ multiplex PCR. From that table come the V and J calls and clone size; the DNA was used to work out D and trimming. The sample has about 320,000 clones, 75% to 85% seen once. The V gene is TRBV6-5, the J gene TRBJ2-7, with 7 positions matching TRBD2. This TCR derives from a human donor in a cohort sampled during active COVID-19. Sequenced: peripheral blood. Written as DNA, the CDR3 is TGTGCCAGCAGTCGAGGGACTAACCCCGGGCAGCAGTACTTC. It codes for CASSRGTNPGQQYF.